The present T cell receptor beta chain was sequenced within a study of blood T cell repertoires in COVID-19. For the study at large: T cells, B-cell-depleted T cells, or PBMCs supplied cDNA or gDNA.

Trimming took off 2 bases at V and 0 bases at J, with 14 bases between the two ends. The germline gives CDR1 SEHNR, CDR2 FQNEAQ (reference sequence). This CDR3 is built from 16 residues. A single count supports this clone. In the authors' workflow: The authors estimated nucleated cell counts from reference gene primer amplification. Data came from immunoSEQ multiplex PCR; TCRdb stores just in-frame clones and leaves some out. D and trimming come from the DNA, and the V and J calls and clone size come from that table. The profile covers 260,000 or so clones, with nearly 90% appearing a single time and about 9.8% taken by the ten largest.

The sequenced material came from peripheral blood. The chain recombines TRBV7-9 with TRBJ2-7; D is uncertain. The sequence came from a man between 18 and 29 years old with active or convalescent COVID-19. CDR3 in amino acids: CASSLFSGPSSYEQYF. DNA of the CDR3: TGTGCCAGCAGCTTATTTTCAGGTCCCAGCTCCTACGAGCAGTACTTC.